These 29 T cell receptor beta chains share one sample of origin, sequenced in a study of post-analysis software for immune sequencing data. Study conclusions and caveats: Controls had lower frequencies than patients of about 5 TRBV segments, which included TRBV5-6, TRBV5-1 and TRBV20-1.

Incorporated into the TCR beta cDNA libraries were unique molecular identifiers, which served to reduce PCR and sequencing biases. One entry per CDR3 protein, called by TCRdb with MiXCR from the PCR reads. The sample carries about 800,000 distinct CDR3 sequences, less than 35% recorded once. The antigens for these receptors are not known. What was sequenced was blood. The receptor source for this set is a girl under 18 with multiple sclerosis.

The chain combines TRBV18 with TRBJ1-2, with 7 bases matching TRBD1. Germline loops: CDR1 KGHSH, CDR2 LQKENI. V dropped 0 bases and J dropped 10; count of bases not matched to a gene: 11. This CDR3 contains 15 residues. The CDR3 sequence is CASSPPNGGQNDYTF. The CDR3 DNA reads TGTGCCAGCTCACCACCGAATGGGGGACAGAATGACTACACCTTC.

The gene calls are TRBV20-1 and TRBJ2-2; a possible D gene is TRBD2 (7 bases). The CDR3 covers 15 residues. Germline CDR1 DFQATT, CDR2 SNEGSKA (reference sequence). V lost 2 bases and J lost 3, with 13 bases in between. This CDR3 reads CSARLSGTHTGELFF. CDR3 DNA sequence: TGCAGTGCTAGACTCAGCGGGACACACACCGGGGAGCTGTTTTTT.

This clonotype has only a few counts. The chain uses TRBV10-3 and TRBJ2-1; D uncertain. This CDR3 has 13 residues. V was trimmed by 9 bases and J by 4 bases, leaving 13 bases between them. Germline values: CDR1 ENHRY, CDR2 SYGVKD. Here the CDR3 reads CAIGTAVYNEQFF. As DNA, the CDR3 is TGTGCCATAGGTACTGCTGTGTACAATGAGCAGTTCTTC.

This clonotype showed up just a few times. The chain links TRBV6-5 to TRBJ1-1; D is ambiguous. V lost 6 bases and J lost 7, with 21 bases in between. CDR3 length equals 15 residues. In germline, CDR1 is MNHEY, CDR2 SVGAGI. DNA of the CDR3: TGTGCCAGCAGGATTACCGACAACCTGGCCTTTGAAGCTTTCTTT. Residues: CASRITDNLAFEAFF.

On this clonotype: At one end, the junction sequence differs from germline, possibly due to a read error. The rearrangement uses TRBV29-1 and TRBJ2-5; a possible D gene is TRBD2 (6 bases). The CDR3 contains 12 residues. Per germline, CDR1 SQVTM and CDR2 ANQGSEA. DNA for the CDR3: TGCAGCGTTGGGGGAGGACAAGGGACCCAGTACTTC. This sequence encodes CSVGGGQGTQYF. The full variable domain, its missing parts supplied by reference TRBV29-1 and TRBJ2-5, is SAVISQKPSRDICQRGTSLTIQCQVDSQVTMMFWYRQQPGQSLTLIATANQGSEATYESGFVIDKFPISRPNLTFSTLTVSNMSPEDSSIYLCSVGGGQGTQYFGPGTRLLVL.

Notes on this clonotype: Given a much more abundant clone one base away, this may be a read error. CDR3 loop: CASSPGGMDTEAFF. The CDR3 DNA is TGTGCCAGCAGCCCCGGCGGAATGGACACTGAAGCTTTCTTT. The chain couples TRBV7-2 to TRBJ1-1; D is uncertain. This CDR3 is 14 amino acids long. From germline, CDR1 is SGHTA and CDR2 FQGNSA. Trimming shortened V by 5 bases and J by 3 bases, and 13 bases separated the two germline ends.

This clonotype is a singleton in its sample. At one end, the junction sequence differs from germline, possibly due to a read error. The chain employs TRBV12-3 or TRBV12-4 and TRBJ2-4; 8 bases fit TRBD1. The DNA end favors TRBJ2-5, so the J call may be wrong. The CDR3 consists of 14 residues. In DNA, the CDR3 is TGTGTCAGCAGTTTAGTACAGGGGGGAGAGACCCAGTACTTC. Translation: CVSSLVQGGETQYF.

This clonotype was detected many times. CDR3 bases: TGCAGTGCTAGAGACAGGGGAACCTACGAGCAGTACTTC. Amino acids: CSARDRGTYEQYF. The chain is built from TRBV20-1 and TRBJ2-7, with D perhaps TRBD1 (6 bases). The CDR3 spans 13 residues. Germline assignment: CDR1 DFQATT and CDR2 SNEGSKA (reference sequence). V gave up 0 bases and J gave up 2 bases, with 8 bases separating them.

This clonotype has only a few counts. The chain links TRBV20-1 to TRBJ1-1; D is unresolved. Deletions cut 2 bases from V and 1 base from J, with 17 bases between. The CDR3 runs 16 residues. Germline values: CDR1 DFQATT, CDR2 SNEGSKA (reference sequence). The CDR3 bases are TGCAGTGCTAGATCGTTGGTGTGGGGTTCGAACACTGAAGCTTTCTTT. This translates into CSARSLVWGSNTEAFF.

This clonotype showed up just a few times. The chain links TRBV29-1 to TRBJ2-1, with 7 positions matching TRBD2. Per the germline V gene, CDR1 is SQVTM and CDR2 is ANQGSEA. Trimming cost V 4 bases and J 5 bases; bases outside gene matches: 2. This CDR3 has 12 residues. The CDR3 nucleotides are TGCAGCGTTGCGGGGGGACACAATGAGCAGTTCTTC. It yields the protein CSVAGGHNEQFF.

This clonotype was seen more than once but under ten times. The chain has TRBV20-1 and TRBJ2-7; 14 bases line up with TRBD2. From germline, CDR1 is DFQATT and CDR2 SNEGSKA (reference sequence). The CDR3 covers 13 residues. CDR3 sequence: CRTSGRDSYEQYF. The CDR3 DNA follows: TGCAGGACTAGCGGGAGGGATTCCTACGAGCAGTACTTC.

The J gene is TRBJ2-7, the V gene TRBV29-1, with D perhaps being TRBD1 or TRBD2 (5 bases each). There are 12 residues in the CDR3. V gave up 4 bases and J gave up 4 bases, with 11 bases separating them. Germline V lookup: CDR1 SQVTM, CDR2 ANQGSEA. CDR3 DNA sequence: TGCAGCGTTGCAGACTGGGGGTACGAGCAGTACTTC. Translation gives CSVADWGYEQYF.

The genes are TRBV20-1 and TRBJ1-1; D unresolved. The CDR3 totals 12 residues. V lost 5 bases and J lost 3, with 10 bases in between. Germline loops: CDR1 DFQATT, CDR2 SNEGSKA (reference sequence). The CDR3 DNA follows: TGCAGTGCTCCTGGAACCTACACTGAAGCTTTCTTT. Translation gives CSAPGTYTEAFF.

The chain employs TRBV19 and TRBJ2-6; 7 bases agree with TRBD1. V lost 4 bases to trimming and J lost 4 bases; unmatched junction nucleotides: 13. This CDR3 has 18 residues. CDR1 and CDR2 (germline): LNHDA, SQIVND (reference sequence). The CDR3 protein is CASSTYLDRVRGANVLTF. DNA of the CDR3: TGTGCCAGTAGTACCTACCTCGACAGGGTACGGGGGGCCAACGTCCTGACTTTC. Variable domain in full (rest from reference TRBV19 and TRBJ2-6): DGGITQSPKYLFRKEGQNVTLSCEQNLNHDAMYWYRQDPGQGLRLIYYSQIVNDFQKGDIAEGYSVSREKKESFPLTVTSAQKNPTAFYLCASSTYLDRVRGANVLTFGAGSRLTVL.

The table lists this clonotype with a few counts. The CDR3 spells CASSLVSVSGANVLTF. The CDR3 DNA sequence: TGTGCCAGCAGTTTAGTGTCCGTATCTGGGGCCAACGTCCTGACTTTC. The chain is built from TRBV28 and TRBJ2-6; no definite D call. Per the germline V gene, CDR1 is MDHEN and CDR2 is SYDVKM. The V end was cut by 2 bases, the J end by 1 base, with 9 bases between. The CDR3 totals 16 residues.

The sample holds a few counts of this clonotype. The chain combines TRBV20-1 with TRBJ2-7, with TRBD1 identical over 8 bases. The length of the CDR3 is 14 residues. Germline trimming cut 2 bases from V and 5 bases from J; bases unmatched to any gene: 8. In germline, CDR1 is DFQATT, CDR2 SNEGSKA (reference sequence). CDR3: CSARIGTGGNEQYF. DNA for the CDR3: TGCAGTGCTAGAATTGGTACAGGGGGGAACGAGCAGTACTTC.

V gene TRBV5-1 combines with J gene TRBJ2-2; TRBD1 aligns across 9 bases. The CDR3 covers 16 residues. CDR1 and CDR2 from the germline V gene are SGHRS and YFSETQ. The V gene end was trimmed by 5 bases and the J gene end by 4 bases; junction bases not matched to a gene: 9. CDR3: CASRMTGGQATGELFF. The DNA of the CDR3 is TGCGCCAGCAGGATGACAGGGGGACAAGCCACCGGGGAGCTGTTTTTT. Looking up the rest from reference TRBV5-1 and TRBJ2-2 gives the full variable domain: KAGVTQTPRYLIKTRGQQVTLSCSPISGHRSVSWYQQTPGQGLQFLFEYFSETQRNKGNFPGRFSGRQFSNSRSEMNVSTLELGDSALYLCASRMTGGQATGELFFGEGSRLTVL.

This clonotype was detected a few times. The chain links TRBV12-3 or TRBV12-4 to TRBJ2-5; D remains ambiguous. V was cut by 6 bases and J by 2 bases, with 16 bases left in between. The CDR3 is made up of 15 amino acids. The CDR3 reads CASSPSGTIQETQYF. CDR3 sequence (DNA): TGTGCCAGCAGCCCATCCGGAACGATACAAGAGACCCAGTACTTC.

This clonotype was seen only a few times. The gene calls are TRBV6-5 and TRBJ1-5; D gene ambiguous. The germline V gene encodes CDR1 MNHEY and CDR2 SVGAGI. This CDR3 contains 13 residues. The germline V and J ends were trimmed by 5 bases and 5 bases, with 10 bases remaining between them. The CDR3 here is CASSANGDQPQHF. The DNA for the CDR3 is TGTGCCAGCAGTGCCAATGGGGATCAGCCCCAGCATTTT.

V usage is TRBV18 and J usage is TRBJ1-1; TRBD1 aligns across 8 bases. This CDR3 has 15 residues. V shed 2 bases and J 2 bases; nucleotides not matched to a gene: 4. Germline V lookup: CDR1 KGHSH, CDR2 LQKENI. CDR3: CASSPTGTGNTEAFF. The CDR3 DNA is TGTGCCAGCTCACCAACAGGGACAGGTAACACTGAAGCTTTCTTT.

A note on this clonotype: One end of the junction fails to match germline, which may point to a read error. The chain uses TRBV6-6 and TRBJ2-3; 7 bases map to TRBD2. The CDR3 loop spans 15 amino acids. Germline V CDR1 and CDR2: MNHNY, SVGAGI (reference sequence). CDR3: CASYTSGGSTDMQYF. CDR3 sequence (DNA): TGTGCCAGCTATACGTCGGGCGGGAGCACAGATATGCAGTATTTT.

This clonotype was detected a few times. This chain connects TRBV6-2 or TRBV6-3 to TRBJ2-1; possible D gene TRBD1, 6 bases. Germline lookup yields CDR1 MNHEY and CDR2 SVGEGT. The CDR3 is made up of 13 amino acids. Between the trimmed V and J ends, which lost 6 bases and 8 bases, there was a span of 14 bases. CDR3 in amino acids: CASREQGGDEQFF. The CDR3 coding sequence is TGTGCCAGCAGGGAACAGGGTGGCGATGAGCAGTTCTTC.

This clonotype was seen a few times. The chain has TRBV3-1 and TRBJ2-7, with TRBD1 as a possible D gene (5 bases). The CDR3 sequence is 17 residues long. Germline V gene lookup returns CDR1 LGHDT and CDR2 YNNKEL (reference sequence). V dropped 3 bases and J dropped 2 bases, with 20 bases sitting between them. The CDR3 DNA sequence: TGTGCCAGCAGCCAGGGAAGACAGTACAAGAAAGCCTACGAGCAGTACTTC. Its translation: CASSQGRQYKKAYEQYF.

This clonotype was picked up a small number of times. The chain employs TRBV27 and TRBJ1-2; TRBD1 matches 8 bases. Germline-derived CDR1 and CDR2 are MNHEY and SMNVEV (reference sequence). This CDR3 region has 14 residues. J gave up 1 base and V 5 bases, and 3 bases lay outside the gene matches. CDR3 in amino acids: CASSKTGVNYGYTF. DNA of the CDR3: TGTGCCAGCAGTAAGACAGGGGTTAACTATGGCTACACCTTC.

The chain combines TRBV19 with TRBJ1-5, with D possibly matching TRBD1 (6 bases). The length of the CDR3 is 13 residues. V dropped 6 bases and J dropped 6 bases, with 12 bases sitting between them. Germline V gene lookup returns CDR1 LNHDA and CDR2 SQIVND (reference sequence). The chain's CDR3 is CASSPRGGQPQHF. In DNA, the CDR3 is TGTGCCAGTAGCCCCAGGGGTGGTCAGCCCCAGCATTTT.

The chain recombines TRBV20-1 with TRBJ2-4, with D hard to call. Trimming cost V 0 bases and J 9 bases, with 9 bases left between them. The CDR3 covers 12 residues. Per the germline V gene, CDR1 is DFQATT and CDR2 is SNEGSKA (reference sequence). The CDR3 region is CSARDPPGIQYF. The CDR3 nucleotides are TGCAGTGCTAGAGACCCCCCGGGCATTCAGTACTTC.

In DNA, the CDR3 is TGTGCCAGCAGCTTAGCCTCCTCGAGCACAGATACGCAGTATTTT. Protein product: CASSLASSSTDTQYF. The gene calls are TRBV7-9 and TRBJ2-3, with D unresolved. CDR1 and CDR2 from the germline V gene are SEHNR and FQNEAQ (reference sequence). V was clipped by 0 bases and J by 0 bases, with 7 bases between them. This CDR3 contains 15 residues.

This clonotype showed up just a few times. The chain joins TRBV7-2 to TRBJ2-7; D uncertain. Trimming took 7 bases from V and 5 from J, leaving 9 bases between them. CDR3 length: 11 residues. Germline CDR1 reads SGHTA; CDR2 reads FQGNSA. CDR3 DNA: TGTGCCAGCACCGAAGACCACGAGCAGTACTTC. Protein sequence: CASTEDHEQYF.

In its sample, this clonotype was seen a few times. This chain joins TRBV6-5 and TRBJ1-1, with D hard to call. The germline CDR1 and CDR2 sequences are MNHEY and SVGAGI. The CDR3 has 15 residues. The germline V and J ends were trimmed by 2 bases and 6 bases, with 16 bases remaining between them. CDR3 nucleotides: TGTGCCAGCAGTTACCTAGCAGCTGGGCTTCCTGAAGCTTTCTTT. This codes for CASSYLAAGLPEAFF.